Shown below are 9 T cell receptor beta chains from a single sample sequenced in a study of chemoradiotherapy in HPV16-positive cancers. Using immunoSEQ multiplex PCR, the repertoire was profiled, and TCRdb retains in-frame clones only, with some absent. The sample holds around 30,000 clones, about 92% seen once. The source was blood, collected from a patient who underwent chemoradiotherapy. These receptors were obtained from a human donor with HPV-associated anogenital cancer.

The chain combines TRBV5-1 with TRBJ2-1; D may be TRBD1 or TRBD2 (5 bases each). Germline V gives CDR1 SGHRS, CDR2 YFSETQ. CDR3 size: 16 residues. V lost 0 bases and J 0 bases, leaving 10 bases between the germline ends. CDR3 nucleotide sequence: TGCGCCAGCAGCTTGGCCGGGGCGAGCTCCTACAATGAGCAGTTCTTC. The encoded protein is CASSLAGASSYNEQFF.

The CDR3 loop is CSVDSYGYTF. The CDR3 DNA follows: TGCAGCGTTGACAGCTATGGCTACACCTTC. The chain employs TRBV29-1 and TRBJ1-2; D gene uncertain. Germline CDR1 reads SQVTM; CDR2 reads ANQGSEA. With 3 bases removed from V and 4 bases from J, the gap between germline ends came to 3 bases. The CDR3 runs 10 residues.

Only a few counts were recorded for this clone. The chain is built from TRBV5-1 and TRBJ1-1; D gene ambiguous. Trimming left V 2 bases short and J 0 bases short, with 8 bases between. This CDR3 is 14 amino acids long. Germline assignment: CDR1 SGHRS and CDR2 YFSETQ. The CDR3 is CASSFLSVNTEAFF. The CDR3, as DNA: TGCGCCAGCAGCTTTTTGTCGGTGAACACTGAAGCTTTCTTT.

The V gene is TRBV4-2, the J gene TRBJ2-5; 9 bases are a match to TRBD1. V trimming: 3 bases; J trimming: 5 bases; junction bases outside the gene matches: 10. Germline loops: CDR1 LGHNA, CDR2 YNFKEQ. This CDR3 has 16 residues. The CDR3 region is CASSHIGQGTRETQYF. CDR3 in DNA: TGTGCCAGCAGCCACATCGGACAGGGGACGAGGGAGACCCAGTACTTC.

In the case of this clone: The sample carries other DNA sequences with the same CDR3. The rearrangement links TRBV5-1 to TRBJ1-1; possible D gene TRBD1, 5 bases. The CDR3 runs to 13 residues. V was pared by 4 bases and J by 1 base, with 8 bases between. The germline gives CDR1 SGHRS, CDR2 YFSETQ. The chain's CDR3 is CASSAGQNTEAFF. In DNA form, the CDR3 reads TGCGCCAGCAGCGCAGGACAGAACACTGAAGCTTTCTTT.

This chain uses TRBV6-4 with TRBJ2-1; TRBD1 matches at 11 bases. The CDR3 runs 15 residues. Per the germline V gene, CDR1 is MRHNA and CDR2 is SNTAGT. V lost 4 bases, J lost 8 bases, and 7 bases stayed unmatched. CDR3 region: CASSAVGTGGDEQFF. Here the CDR3 DNA reads TGTGCCAGCAGTGCCGTCGGGACAGGGGGAGATGAGCAGTTCTTC.

This chain links TRBV23-1 with TRBJ1-1, with 7 bases that match TRBD1. TRBV23-1 is an ORF, and what it does is uncertain. J gave up 6 bases and V 4 bases, and 14 bases lay outside the gene matches. This CDR3 has 16 residues. The CDR3 reads CASSLKTGDVYPEAFF. CDR3 nucleotides: TGCGCCAGCAGTCTTAAAACAGGGGACGTGTACCCTGAAGCTTTCTTT.

The DNA for the CDR3 is TGTGCCACCAGCAGAGCGGGCGTGGAAAACTATGGCTACACCTTC. Translated, it gives CATSRAGVENYGYTF. The J gene is TRBJ1-2, the V gene TRBV15; the D is unclear. The CDR3 totals 15 residues. From germline, CDR1 is LNHNV and CDR2 YYDKDF (reference sequence). Trimming shortened V by 1 base and J by 2 bases, and 11 bases separated the two germline ends.

This clone was observed a single time. The chain employs TRBV6-4 and TRBJ2-1; possibly TRBD1 for D (6 bases). CDR3 length: 16 residues. Germline V CDR1 and CDR2: MRHNA, SNTAGT. The V gene lost 3 bases and the J gene lost 2 bases, with 14 bases spanning the gap. CDR3 loop: CASSEYARGAYNEQFF. The DNA of the CDR3 is TGTGCCAGCAGTGAATATGCCAGGGGCGCCTACAATGAGCAGTTCTTC.